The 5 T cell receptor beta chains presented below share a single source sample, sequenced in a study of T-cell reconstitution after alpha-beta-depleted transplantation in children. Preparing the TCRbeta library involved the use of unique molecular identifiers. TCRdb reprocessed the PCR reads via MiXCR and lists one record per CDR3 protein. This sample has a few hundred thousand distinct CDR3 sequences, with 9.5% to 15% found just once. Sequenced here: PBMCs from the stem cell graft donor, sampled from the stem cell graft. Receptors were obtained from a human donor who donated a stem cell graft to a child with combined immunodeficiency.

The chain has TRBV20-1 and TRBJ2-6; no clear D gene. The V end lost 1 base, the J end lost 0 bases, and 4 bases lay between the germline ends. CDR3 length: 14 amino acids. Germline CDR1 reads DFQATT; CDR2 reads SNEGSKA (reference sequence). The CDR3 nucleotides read TGCAGTGCTAGAGTGGGCTCTGGGGCCAACGTCCTGACTTTC. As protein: CSARVGSGANVLTF.

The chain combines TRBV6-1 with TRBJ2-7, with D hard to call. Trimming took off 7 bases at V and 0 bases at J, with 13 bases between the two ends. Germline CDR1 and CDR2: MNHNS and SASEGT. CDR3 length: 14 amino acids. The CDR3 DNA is TGTGCCAGCAAAATCCAGGATTCCTCCTACGAGCAGTACTTC. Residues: CASKIQDSSYEQYF.

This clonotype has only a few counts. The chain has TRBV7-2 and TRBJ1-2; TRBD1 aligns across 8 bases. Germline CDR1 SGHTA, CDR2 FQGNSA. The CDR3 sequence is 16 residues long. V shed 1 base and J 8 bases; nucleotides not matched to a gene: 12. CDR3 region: CASSLGRGPRSSGYTF. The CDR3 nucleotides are TGTGCCAGCAGCTTAGGCAGGGGGCCCCGTTCTAGCGGCTACACCTTC.

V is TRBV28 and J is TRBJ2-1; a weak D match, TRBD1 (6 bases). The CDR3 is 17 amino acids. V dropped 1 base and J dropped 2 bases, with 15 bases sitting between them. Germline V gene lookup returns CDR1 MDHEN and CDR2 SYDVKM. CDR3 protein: CASSLYPRTEPYNEQFF. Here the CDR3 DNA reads TGTGCCAGCAGTTTATATCCCAGGACAGAACCCTACAATGAGCAGTTCTTC.

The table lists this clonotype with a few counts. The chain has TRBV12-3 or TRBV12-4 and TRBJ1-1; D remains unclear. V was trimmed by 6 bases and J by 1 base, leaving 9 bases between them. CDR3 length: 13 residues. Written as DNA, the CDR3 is TGTGCCAGCAGACCCGACACGAACACTGAAGCTTTCTTT. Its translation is CASRPDTNTEAFF.